This is a list of T cell receptor beta chains from one sample in a study of blood T cell repertoires in COVID-19. Profiled with immunoSEQ multiplex PCR; TCRdb holds only in-frame clones, not every one. In the table there are about 160,000 clones, 70% to 85% of which are singletons. What was sequenced was peripheral blood. These receptors originate from a woman in her thirties or forties with COVID-19, enrolled during active disease. The CDR3 runs from the conserved cysteine through the conserved F or W. A D gene is named only where the DNA matches it firmly. Clone size, where shown, is once, few, many, or a class for clones that have expanded.

TRBV5-4	TRBD2	TRBJ2-1	few	TGTGCCAGCAGCGACGGACTAGCGGACAATGAGCAGTTCTTC	CASSDGLADNEQFF
TRBV10-2	-	TRBJ1-1	-	TGCGCCAGCAGTGAGCCAGGCGCGAACACTGAAGCTTTCTTT	CASSEPGANTEAFF
TRBV3-1/TRBV3-2	-	TRBJ2-7	-	TGTGCCAGCAGCCAAGAACAAGACGAGCAGTACTTC	CASSQEQDEQYF
TRBV27	-	TRBJ2-1	few	TGTGCCAGCAGGTATAGCGGTTCCTACAATGAGCAGTTCTTC	CASRYSGSYNEQFF
TRBV28	-	TRBJ2-5	-	TGTGCCAGCAGGATACAGGGGACCCAGTACTTC	CASRIQGTQYF
TRBV6-1	TRBD1	TRBJ1-1	-	TGTGCCAGCAGTGAGGTTGCCCCGACAGGGGCAGGGACTGAAGCTTTCTTT	CASSEVAPTGAGTEAFF
TRBV10-2	-	TRBJ2-5	few	TGCGCCAGCAGTGGTACCCAATCGGGAGAGACCCAGTACTTC	CASSGTQSGETQYF
TRBV5-1	TRBD2	TRBJ2-3	-	TGCGCCAGCAGTGGCCTAGCGGGAGTAGATACGCAGTATTTT	CASSGLAGVDTQYF
TRBV6-4	-	TRBJ2-2	-	TGTGCCAGCAGCAGGGAATTTGGGGACACCGGGGAGCTGTTTTTT	CASSREFGDTGELFF
TRBV5-1	-	TRBJ2-2	-	TGCGCCAGCAGCTCTGGTCTCCAGGGGCGGAACACCGGGGAGCTGTTTTTT	CASSSGLQGRNTGELFF
TRBV29-1	TRBD2	TRBJ2-3	-	TGCAGCGTTTCCTCCCAAGGACTAGTTAAGCATACGCAGTATTTT	CSVSSQGLVKHTQYF
TRBV7-8	-	TRBJ2-7	-	TGTGCCAGCAGCTTAGTGGGACAAGGATCCTACGAGCAGTACTTC	CASSLVGQGSYEQYF
TRBV28	-	TRBJ1-1	-	TGTGCCAGCAGTTTACCACATGACTCCCGCGCTTTCTTT	CASSLPHDSRAFF
TRBV7-7	TRBD1	TRBJ2-5	-	TGTGCTAGCAGCTTAGGACAGGGGCAAGAGACCCAGTACTTC	CASSLGQGQETQYF
TRBV19	-	TRBJ1-5	-	TGTGCCAGTAGTATTTGGCGGGGGCAGAGCAATCAGCCCCAGCATTTT	CASSIWRGQSNQPQHF
TRBV4-1	TRBD2	TRBJ2-3	-	TGCGCCAGCAGCCACCGACTAGCGGGAGTCGGAGATACGCAGTATTTT	CASSHRLAGVGDTQYF
TRBV4-1	TRBD1	TRBJ1-4	-	TGCGCCAGCCGCCCACAGGGGACTAATGAAAAACTGTTTTTT	CASRPQGTNEKLFF
TRBV4-1	TRBD1	TRBJ1-3	once	TGCGCCAGCAGCCAACTCGACAGGGGGGGAAACACCATATATTTT	CASSQLDRGGNTIYF
TRBV3-1/TRBV3-2	-	TRBJ2-7	-	TGTGCCAGCAGCCCAGGGGCATCCCCAACCTACGAGCAGTACTTC	CASSPGASPTYEQYF
TRBV30	TRBD1	TRBJ2-2	-	TGTGCCTCGCTAGTGAGCAGGGGGCAGACCGGGGAGCTGTTTTTT	CASLVSRGQTGELFF
TRBV24-1	-	TRBJ2-1	-	TGTGCCACCAGTGCAGGGCCGGCGGGGTACAATGAGCAGTTCTTC	CATSAGPAGYNEQFF
TRBV5-6	-	TRBJ1-5	-	TGTGCCAGCAGCCTGAAGGGGCCTAGCAATCAGCCCCAGCATTTT	CASSLKGPSNQPQHF
TRBV27	-	TRBJ1-1	-	TGTGCCAGCAGACTACTAAGACTGCAGAACACTGAAGCTTTCTTT	CASRLLRLQNTEAFF
TRBV9	-	TRBJ1-3	-	TGTGCCAGCAACCCTTCGTCAGGATCTGGAAACACCATATATTTT	CASNPSSGSGNTIYF
TRBV28	TRBD1	TRBJ2-4	-	TGTGCCAGCAGGGACAGGGGATGGAACATTCAGTACTTC	CASRDRGWNIQYF
TRBV19	TRBD1	TRBJ2-5	few	TGTGCCAGTACCCCGGACAGGGGATTTGGAGAGACCCAGTACTTC	CASTPDRGFGETQYF
TRBV7-3	-	TRBJ2-2	-	TGTGCCAGCAGCTTATCGGGAGCGAACACCGGGGAGCTGTTTTTT	CASSLSGANTGELFF
TRBV6-5	-	TRBJ2-7	-	TGTGCCAGCAGCGCAGGGTTCGAGCAGTACTTC	CASSAGFEQYF
TRBV27	TRBD1	TRBJ1-1	once	TGTGCCAGCAGTTTGGGACAGGGGTACACTGAAGCTTTCTTT	CASSLGQGYTEAFF
TRBV12-5	-	TRBJ2-5	once	TGTGCTAGTGGTCTAGGACAGCGACGCCAAGAGACCCAGTACTTC	CASGLGQRRQETQYF
TRBV10-3	TRBD1	TRBJ2-7	-	TGTGCCATCAGACAGGGGGCCTACGAGCAGTACTTC	CAIRQGAYEQYF
TRBV27	-	TRBJ1-1	-	TGTGCCAGCAGTCCGAAACAGGGACTGAACACTGAAGCTTTCTTT	CASSPKQGLNTEAFF
TRBV5-4	-	TRBJ1-4	-	TGTGCCAGCAGCTTGGATGGGGGGGTCGGAGAAAAACTGTTTTTT	CASSLDGGVGEKLFF
TRBV27	-	TRBJ1-1	-	TGTGCCAGCAAGAGTACGGGGTTGGGTATTTTGGCTGAAGCTTTCTTT	CASKSTGLGILAEAFF
TRBV5-4	-	TRBJ1-1	-	TGTGCCAGCAGCCTGGACAGGAACACTGAAGCTTTCTTT	CASSLDRNTEAFF
TRBV19	TRBD1	TRBJ2-2	-	TGTGCCAGTAGCCCCCTGGGACAGGCGAACACCGGGGAGCTGTTTTTT	CASSPLGQANTGELFF
TRBV6-9	TRBD1	TRBJ2-5	-	TGTGCCAGCAGTTATGTCACAGGGGGAGAGACCCAGTACTTC	CASSYVTGGETQYF
TRBV2	TRBD1	TRBJ1-5	-	TGTGCCAGCACAGGGGGTACATTTGGCAATCAGCCCCAGCATTTT	CASTGGTFGNQPQHF
TRBV19	TRBD1	TRBJ2-6	-	TGTGCCAGTAGTTTACGTCCCGGGACAGGGAGAGGGGCCAACGTCCTGACTTTC	CASSLRPGTGRGANVLTF
TRBV6-7	-	TRBJ2-1	-	TGTGCCAGCAGTTACTCCCGGGGTCGGAATGAGCAGTTCTTC	CASSYSRGRNEQFF
TRBV27	TRBD1	TRBJ1-1	-	TGTGCCAGCAGTCCGACAGGGGTGAACACTGAAGCTTTCTTT	CASSPTGVNTEAFF
TRBV13	-	TRBJ1-4	-	TGTGCCAGCAGCTACAGGGCAACTAATGAAAAACTGTTTTTT	CASSYRATNEKLFF
TRBV4-2	TRBD2	TRBJ2-3	-	TGTGCCAGCAGCCAAGCGGGGGGGCAAGCAGATACGCAGTATTTT	CASSQAGGQADTQYF
TRBV15	TRBD1	TRBJ1-3	-	TGTGCCACCAGCAGAGAGGTGGGACAGGGGGCTTCTGGAAACACCATATATTTT	CATSREVGQGASGNTIYF
TRBV19	-	TRBJ2-1	-	TGTGCCAGTAGTGACACCGGGGTACACTCCTACAATGAGCAGTTCTTC	CASSDTGVHSYNEQFF
TRBV5-4	-	TRBJ1-6	-	TGTGCCAGCAGCTTGGGAGGTTCCTCCTATAATTCACCCCTCCACTTT	CASSLGGSSYNSPLHF
TRBV28	TRBD1	TRBJ1-1	few	TGTGCCAGCAGTTCGGCGACAGGGGCGAGGGGCACTGAAGCTTTCTTT	CASSSATGARGTEAFF
TRBV4-1	-	TRBJ1-4	-	TGCGCCAGCAGCCAAGTCGGAGCAACTAATGAAAAACTGTTTTTT	CASSQVGATNEKLFF
TRBV6-1	TRBD1	TRBJ1-5	-	TGTGCCAGCAGTGCCATAGGGACAGGGGACAATCAGCCCCAGCATTTT	CASSAIGTGDNQPQHF
TRBV2	-	TRBJ2-3	-	TGTGCCAGCAGCGAACAGGGCGGCGGTACGCAGTATTTT	CASSEQGGGTQYF
TRBV27	TRBD1	TRBJ1-4	-	TGTGCCAGCAGAAAACTTGGGACAGGGGGTGAAAAACTGTTTTTT	CASRKLGTGGEKLFF
TRBV15	TRBD2	TRBJ2-7	-	TGTGCCACCAGCAGAGACGATAGCGGGAGGGACTCCTACGAGCAGTACTTC	CATSRDDSGRDSYEQYF
TRBV2	TRBD1	TRBJ2-3	many	TGTGCCAGCACCTCCGGGGACAGGGACGCAGATACGCAGTATTTT	CASTSGDRDADTQYF
TRBV6-1	-	TRBJ1-5	-	TGTGCCAGCAGTGGGACCAGGGGTTATAGCAATCAGCCCCAGCATTTT	CASSGTRGYSNQPQHF
TRBV14	-	TRBJ1-6	-	TGTGCCAGCAGCCAGATGGGGGGGTCACCCCTCCACTTT	CASSQMGGSPLHF